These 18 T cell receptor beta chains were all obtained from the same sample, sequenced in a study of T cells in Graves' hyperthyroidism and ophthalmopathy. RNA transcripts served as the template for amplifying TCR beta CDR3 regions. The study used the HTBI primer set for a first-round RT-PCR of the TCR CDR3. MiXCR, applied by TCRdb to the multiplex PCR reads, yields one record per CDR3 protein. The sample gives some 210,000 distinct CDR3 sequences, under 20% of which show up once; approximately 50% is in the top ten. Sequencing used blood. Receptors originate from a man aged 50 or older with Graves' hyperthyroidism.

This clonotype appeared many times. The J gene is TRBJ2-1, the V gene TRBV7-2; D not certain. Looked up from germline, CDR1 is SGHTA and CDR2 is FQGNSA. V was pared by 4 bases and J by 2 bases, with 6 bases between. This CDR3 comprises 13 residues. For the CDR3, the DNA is TGTGCCAGCAGCTCTGGGACCTACAATGAGCAGTTCTTC. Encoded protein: CASSSGTYNEQFF.

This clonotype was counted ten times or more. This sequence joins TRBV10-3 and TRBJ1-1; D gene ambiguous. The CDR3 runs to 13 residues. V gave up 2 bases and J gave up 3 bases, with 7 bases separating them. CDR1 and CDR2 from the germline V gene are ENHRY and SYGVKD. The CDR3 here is CAISEAVDTEAFF. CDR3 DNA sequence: TGTGCCATCAGTGAGGCAGTTGACACTGAAGCTTTCTTT.

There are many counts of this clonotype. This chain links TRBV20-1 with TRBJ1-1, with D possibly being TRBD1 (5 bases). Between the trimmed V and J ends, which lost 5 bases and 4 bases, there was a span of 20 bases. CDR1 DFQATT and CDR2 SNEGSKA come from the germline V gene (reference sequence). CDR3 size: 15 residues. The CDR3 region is CSADRAQKRGTEAFF. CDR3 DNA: TGCAGTGCTGACCGGGCCCAGAAAAGGGGCACTGAAGCTTTCTTT.

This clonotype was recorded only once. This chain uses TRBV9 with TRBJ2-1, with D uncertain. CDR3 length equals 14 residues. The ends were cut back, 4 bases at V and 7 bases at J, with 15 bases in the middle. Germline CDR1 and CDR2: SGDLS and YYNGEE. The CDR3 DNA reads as TGTGCCAGCAGCTCCCAATTCCCCGGAAATGAGCAGTTCTTC. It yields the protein CASSSQFPGNEQFF.

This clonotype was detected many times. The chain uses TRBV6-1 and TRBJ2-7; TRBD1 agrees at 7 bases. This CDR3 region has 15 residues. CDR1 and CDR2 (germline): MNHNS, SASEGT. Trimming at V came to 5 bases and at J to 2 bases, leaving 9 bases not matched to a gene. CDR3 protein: CASSTTGVSAYEQYF. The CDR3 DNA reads TGTGCCAGCAGTACAACAGGGGTATCTGCCTACGAGCAGTACTTC.

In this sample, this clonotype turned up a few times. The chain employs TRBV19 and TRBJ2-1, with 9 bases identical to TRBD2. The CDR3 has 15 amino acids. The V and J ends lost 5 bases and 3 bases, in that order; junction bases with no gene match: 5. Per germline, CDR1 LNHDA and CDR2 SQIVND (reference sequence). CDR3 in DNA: TGTGCCAGTAGTTCTGGAGCGGGAGGCTACAATGAGCAGTTCTTC. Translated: CASSSGAGGYNEQFF.

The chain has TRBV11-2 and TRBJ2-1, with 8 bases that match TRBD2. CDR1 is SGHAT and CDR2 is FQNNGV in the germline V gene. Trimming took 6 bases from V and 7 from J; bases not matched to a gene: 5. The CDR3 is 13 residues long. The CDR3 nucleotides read TGTGCCAGCAGATTGGGACTAGATAATGAGCAGTTCTTC. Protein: CASRLGLDNEQFF.

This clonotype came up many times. The CDR3 bases are TGTGCCAGCAGCTTAGATGCCGGATCCTACGAGCAGTACTTC. Amino acids: CASSLDAGSYEQYF. V is TRBV11-3 and J is TRBJ2-7; no reliable D call. Germline V gene sequence: CDR1 SGHNT, CDR2 YENEEA. The V gene lost 0 bases and the J gene lost 1 base, with 7 bases spanning the gap. The CDR3 consists of 14 residues.

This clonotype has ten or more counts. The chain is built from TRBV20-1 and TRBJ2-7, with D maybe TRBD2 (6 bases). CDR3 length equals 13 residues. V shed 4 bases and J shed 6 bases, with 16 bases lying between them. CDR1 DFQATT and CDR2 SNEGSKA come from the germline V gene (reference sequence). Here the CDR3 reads CSAIIPSVREQYF. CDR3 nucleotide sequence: TGCAGTGCTATCATACCTAGCGTACGCGAGCAGTACTTC.

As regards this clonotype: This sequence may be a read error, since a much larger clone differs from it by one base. The DNA of the CDR3 is TGTGCCTGGAGCAGGCAGCTAAGCAATCAGCCCCAGCATTTT. Translation: CAWSRQLSNQPQHF. This chain uses TRBV30 with TRBJ1-5; D gene ambiguous. Germline V lookup: CDR1 GTSNPN, CDR2 SVGIG (reference sequence). Trimming removed 3 bases at V and 1 base at J, with 10 bases between. The CDR3 contains 14 residues.

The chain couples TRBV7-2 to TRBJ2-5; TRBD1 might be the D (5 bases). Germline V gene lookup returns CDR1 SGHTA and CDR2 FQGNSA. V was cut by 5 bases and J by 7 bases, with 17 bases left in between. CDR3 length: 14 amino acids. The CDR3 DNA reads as TGTGCCAGCAGCCAAGAAGGGGCGTTGAGGACCCAGTACTTC. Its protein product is CASSQEGALRTQYF.

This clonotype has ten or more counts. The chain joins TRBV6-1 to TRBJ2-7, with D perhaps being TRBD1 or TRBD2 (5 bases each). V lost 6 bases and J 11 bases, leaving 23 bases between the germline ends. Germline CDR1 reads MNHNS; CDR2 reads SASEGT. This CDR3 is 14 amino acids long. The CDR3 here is CASSPDAEPGPKYF. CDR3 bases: TGTGCCAGCAGCCCAGACGCCGAACCGGGACCGAAGTACTTC.

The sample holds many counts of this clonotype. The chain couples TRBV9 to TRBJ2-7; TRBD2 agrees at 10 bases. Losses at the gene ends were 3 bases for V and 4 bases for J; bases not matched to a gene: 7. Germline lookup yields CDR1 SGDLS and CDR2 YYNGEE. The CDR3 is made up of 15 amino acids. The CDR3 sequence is CASSASGSEWYEQYF. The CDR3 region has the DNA TGTGCCAGCAGCGCTAGCGGGAGTGAATGGTACGAGCAGTACTTC.

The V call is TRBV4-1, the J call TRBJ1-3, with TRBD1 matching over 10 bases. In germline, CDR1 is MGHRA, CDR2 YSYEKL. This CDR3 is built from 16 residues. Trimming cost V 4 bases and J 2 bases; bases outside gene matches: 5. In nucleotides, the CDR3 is TGCGCCAGCAGCCCTTTCGACAGGGGGCCTGGAAACACCATATATTTT. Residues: CASSPFDRGPGNTIYF.

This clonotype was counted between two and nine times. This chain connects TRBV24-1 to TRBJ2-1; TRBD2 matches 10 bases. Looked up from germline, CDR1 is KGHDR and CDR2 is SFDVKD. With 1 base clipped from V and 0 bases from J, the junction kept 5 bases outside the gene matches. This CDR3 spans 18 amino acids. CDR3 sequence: CATSDFRTSGSSYNEQFF. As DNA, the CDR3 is TGTGCCACCAGTGATTTCAGGACTAGCGGCAGCTCCTACAATGAGCAGTTCTTC.

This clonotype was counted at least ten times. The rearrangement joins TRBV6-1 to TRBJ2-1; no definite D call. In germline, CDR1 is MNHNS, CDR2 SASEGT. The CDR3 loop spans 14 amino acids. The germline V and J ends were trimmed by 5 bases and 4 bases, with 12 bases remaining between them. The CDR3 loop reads CASSPYRVYNEQFF. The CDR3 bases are TGTGCCAGCAGTCCGTATCGGGTGTACAATGAGCAGTTCTTC.

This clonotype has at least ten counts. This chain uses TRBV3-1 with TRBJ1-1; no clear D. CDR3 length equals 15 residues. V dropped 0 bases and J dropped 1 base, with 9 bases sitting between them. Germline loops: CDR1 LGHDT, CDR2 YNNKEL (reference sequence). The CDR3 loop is CASSQESQANTEAFF. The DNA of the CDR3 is TGTGCCAGCAGCCAAGAAAGCCAGGCGAACACTGAAGCTTTCTTT.

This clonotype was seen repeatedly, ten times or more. The CDR3 coding sequence is TGTGCCAGTGGTGAGGAGATAAACACTGAAGCTTTCTTT. This codes for CASGEEINTEAFF. The chain has TRBV19 and TRBJ1-1; no definite D call. Germline V gives CDR1 LNHDA, CDR2 SQIVND (reference sequence). V was clipped by 8 bases and J by 2 bases, with 12 bases between them. The CDR3 is made up of 13 amino acids.